Listed here is a single T cell receptor (beta chain). What it binds is not known. Germline lookup yields CDR1 SGHRS and CDR2 YFSETQ. The CDR3 sequence is 15 residues long. Trimming removed 4 bases from V and 5 bases from J, with 15 bases in between. The data were taken from a study of shared clonotypes between healthy human individuals. Whole-study context: The study used three CD4 naive, three CD4 memory, two CD8 naive and one CD8 memory plate per donor.

General study points: The study sampled only blood, and tissue repertoires likely differ.

An even split of each subset's genomic DNA across several immunoSEQ plates was performed. Original processing notes: Junction-only immunoSEQ sequences carried no quality scores, so filtering differed. Repertoires were generated with immunoSEQ multiplex PCR, while TCRdb's copy carries only in-frame clones and drops some. Clone size and V and J calls were adopted from that table, with D and trimming inferred from the DNA. The sample includes 1.4 million to 1.5 million clones, roughly 96% seen only once; the top ten take approximately 1.1%. The chain couples TRBV5-1 to TRBJ1-4, with D uncertain. The source is a man aged 25-40 years in good health. Specimen: naive CD4+ T cells sorted from blood. The subset is: CD45RA+ positively selected. In DNA form, the CDR3 reads TGCGCCAGCAGCCCCGGGGTAGGATGGAATGAAAAACTGTTTTTT. It is translated as CASSPGVGWNEKLFF.